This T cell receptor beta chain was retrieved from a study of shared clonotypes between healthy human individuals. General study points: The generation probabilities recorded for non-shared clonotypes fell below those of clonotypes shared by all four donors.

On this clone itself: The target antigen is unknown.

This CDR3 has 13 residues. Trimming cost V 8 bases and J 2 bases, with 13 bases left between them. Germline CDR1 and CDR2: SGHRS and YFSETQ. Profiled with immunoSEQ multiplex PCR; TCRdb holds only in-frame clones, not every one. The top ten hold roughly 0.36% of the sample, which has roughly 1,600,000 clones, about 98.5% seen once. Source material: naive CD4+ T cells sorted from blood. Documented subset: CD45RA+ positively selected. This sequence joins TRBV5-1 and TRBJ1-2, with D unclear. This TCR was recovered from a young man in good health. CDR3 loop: CASGQTSNYGYTF. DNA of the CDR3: TGCGCCAGTGGGCAGACAAGCAACTATGGCTACACCTTC.